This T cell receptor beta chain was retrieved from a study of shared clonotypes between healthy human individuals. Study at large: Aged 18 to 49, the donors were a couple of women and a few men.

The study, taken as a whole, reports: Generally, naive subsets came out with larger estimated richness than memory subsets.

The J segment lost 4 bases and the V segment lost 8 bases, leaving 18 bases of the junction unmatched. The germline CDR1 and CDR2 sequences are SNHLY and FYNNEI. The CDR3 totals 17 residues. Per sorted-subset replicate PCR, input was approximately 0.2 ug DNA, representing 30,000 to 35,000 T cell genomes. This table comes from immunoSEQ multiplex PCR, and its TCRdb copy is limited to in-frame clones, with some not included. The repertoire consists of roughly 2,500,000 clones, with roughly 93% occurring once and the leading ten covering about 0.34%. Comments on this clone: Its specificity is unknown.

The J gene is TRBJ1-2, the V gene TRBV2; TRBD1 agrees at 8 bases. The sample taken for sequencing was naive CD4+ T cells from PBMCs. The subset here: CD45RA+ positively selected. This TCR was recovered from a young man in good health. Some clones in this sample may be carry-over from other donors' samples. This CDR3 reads CASRRGASQGAGYGYTF. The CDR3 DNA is TGTGCCAGCCGCCGGGGGGCATCTCAGGGGGCGGGCTATGGCTACACCTTC.